This section outlines one T cell receptor beta chain sequence together with its context. TCRdb's table, derived via immunoSEQ multiplex PCR, lists solely in-frame clones and lacks some. The data show about 680,000 clones, 89% seen once. Germline V lookup: CDR1 LNHNV, CDR2 YYDKDF (reference sequence). V shed 4 bases and J 3 bases; nucleotides not matched to a gene: 5. The CDR3 covers 14 residues. These data originate in a study of Ad26.COV2.S vaccination and SARS-CoV-2 variants. The treatment here: roughly 20 received Ad26.COV2.S at low or high dose, single or two shots; 5 received placebo; per-sample allocation not given. Day 63 after the first vaccine or placebo injection was the time point for sampling.

The input for sequencing was peripheral blood, taken in a trial of Ad26.COV2.S vaccine versus placebo. V gene TRBV15 combines with J gene TRBJ2-5; 7 positions agree with TRBD1. The sequence was collected from a person between 18 and 60 years old who received the Ad26.COV2.S COVID-19 vaccine or a placebo. CDR3 DNA sequence: TGTGCCACCAGCACAGGACAGGTGAAAGAGACCCAGTACTTC. The encoded protein is CATSTGQVKETQYF.